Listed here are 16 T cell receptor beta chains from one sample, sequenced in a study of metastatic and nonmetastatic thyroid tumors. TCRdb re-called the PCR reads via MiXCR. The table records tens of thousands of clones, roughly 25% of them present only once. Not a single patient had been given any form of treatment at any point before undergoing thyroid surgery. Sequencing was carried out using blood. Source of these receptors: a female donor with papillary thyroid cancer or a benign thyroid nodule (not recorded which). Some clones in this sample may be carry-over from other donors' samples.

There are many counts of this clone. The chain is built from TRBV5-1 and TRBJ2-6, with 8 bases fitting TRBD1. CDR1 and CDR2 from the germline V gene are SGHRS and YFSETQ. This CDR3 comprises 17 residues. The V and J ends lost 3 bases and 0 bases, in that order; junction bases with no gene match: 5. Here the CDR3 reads CASSSGDRFSGANVLTF. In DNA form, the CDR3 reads TGCGCCAGCAGCTCCGGGGACAGGTTCTCTGGGGCCAACGTCCTGACTTTC.

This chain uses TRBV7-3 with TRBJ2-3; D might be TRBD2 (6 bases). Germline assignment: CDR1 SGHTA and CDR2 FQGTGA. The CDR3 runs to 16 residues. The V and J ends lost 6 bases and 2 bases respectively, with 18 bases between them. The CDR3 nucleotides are TGTGCCAGCAGACTAGTCCGGGACTCCCTCACAGATACGCAGTATTTT. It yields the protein CASRLVRDSLTDTQYF. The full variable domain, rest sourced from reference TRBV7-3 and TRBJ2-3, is GAGVSQTPSNKVTEKGKYVELRCDPISGHTALYWYRQSLGQGPEFLIYFQGTGAADDSGLPNDRFFAVRPEGSVSTLKIQRTERGDSAVYLCASRLVRDSLTDTQYFGPGTRLTVL.

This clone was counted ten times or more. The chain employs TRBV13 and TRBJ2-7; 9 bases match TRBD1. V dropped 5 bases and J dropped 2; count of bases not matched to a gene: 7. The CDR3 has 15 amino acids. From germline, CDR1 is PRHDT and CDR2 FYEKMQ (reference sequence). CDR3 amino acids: CASSHGTGRAYEQYF. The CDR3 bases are TGTGCCAGCAGCCACGGGACAGGGCGAGCCTACGAGCAGTACTTC. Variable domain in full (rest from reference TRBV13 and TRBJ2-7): AAGVIQSPRHLIKEKRETATLKCYPIPRHDTVYWYQQGPGQDPQFLISFYEKMQSDKGSIPDRFSAQQFSDYHSELNMSSLELGDSALYFCASSHGTGRAYEQYFGPGTRLTVT.

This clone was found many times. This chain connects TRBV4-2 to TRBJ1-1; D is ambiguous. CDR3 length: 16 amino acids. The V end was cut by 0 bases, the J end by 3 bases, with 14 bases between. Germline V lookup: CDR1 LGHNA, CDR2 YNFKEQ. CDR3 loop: CASSQDPLGLDTEAFF. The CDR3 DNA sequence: TGTGCCAGCAGCCAAGATCCGTTGGGCCTTGACACTGAAGCTTTCTTT.

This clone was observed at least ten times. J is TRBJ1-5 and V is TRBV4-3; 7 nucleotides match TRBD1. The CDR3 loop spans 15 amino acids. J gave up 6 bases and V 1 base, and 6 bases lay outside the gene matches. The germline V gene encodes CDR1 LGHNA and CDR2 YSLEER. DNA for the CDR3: TGCGCCAGCAGCCAAGTCAGACAGGGTGGTCAGCCCCAGCATTTT. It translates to CASSQVRQGGQPQHF.

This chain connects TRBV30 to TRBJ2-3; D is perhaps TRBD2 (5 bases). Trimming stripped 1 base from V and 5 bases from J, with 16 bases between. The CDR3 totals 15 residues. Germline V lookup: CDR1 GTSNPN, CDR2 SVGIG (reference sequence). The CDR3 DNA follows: TGTGCCTGGAGTGCCAGTTTGGGGAGAAGAGATACGCAGTATTTT. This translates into CAWSASLGRRDTQYF.

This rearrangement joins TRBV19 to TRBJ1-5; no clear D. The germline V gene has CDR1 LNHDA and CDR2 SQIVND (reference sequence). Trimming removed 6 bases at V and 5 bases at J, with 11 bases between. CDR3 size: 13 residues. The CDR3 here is CASSGSSYQPQHF. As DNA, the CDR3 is TGTGCCAGTAGCGGATCTTCTTATCAGCCCCAGCATTTT.

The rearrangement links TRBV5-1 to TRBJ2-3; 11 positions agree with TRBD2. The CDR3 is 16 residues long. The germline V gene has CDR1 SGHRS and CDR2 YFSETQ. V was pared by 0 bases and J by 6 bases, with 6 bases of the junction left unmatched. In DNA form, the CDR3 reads TGCGCCAGCAGCTTGGCCTCTAGCGGGAGGACGGATACGCAGTATTTT. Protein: CASSLASSGRTDTQYF.

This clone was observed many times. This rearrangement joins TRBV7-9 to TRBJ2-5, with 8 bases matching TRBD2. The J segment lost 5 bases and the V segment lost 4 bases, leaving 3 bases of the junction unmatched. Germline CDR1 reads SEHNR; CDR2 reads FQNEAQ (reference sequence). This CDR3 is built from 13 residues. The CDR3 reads CASSSAGVETQYF. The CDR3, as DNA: TGTGCCAGCAGCTCAGCGGGAGTGGAGACCCAGTACTTC. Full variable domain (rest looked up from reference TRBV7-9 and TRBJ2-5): DTGVSQNPRHKITKRGQNVTFRCDPISEHNRLYWYRQTLGQGPEFLTYFQNEAQLEKSRLLSDRFSAERPKGSFSTLEIQRTEQGDSAMYLCASSSAGVETQYFGPGTRLLVL.

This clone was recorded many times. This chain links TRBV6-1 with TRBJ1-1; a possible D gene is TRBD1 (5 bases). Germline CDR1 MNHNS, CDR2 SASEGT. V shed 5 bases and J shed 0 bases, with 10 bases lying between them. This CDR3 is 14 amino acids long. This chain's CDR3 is CASSRSGLNTEAFF. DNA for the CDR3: TGTGCCAGCAGTCGATCAGGGCTGAACACTGAAGCTTTCTTT.

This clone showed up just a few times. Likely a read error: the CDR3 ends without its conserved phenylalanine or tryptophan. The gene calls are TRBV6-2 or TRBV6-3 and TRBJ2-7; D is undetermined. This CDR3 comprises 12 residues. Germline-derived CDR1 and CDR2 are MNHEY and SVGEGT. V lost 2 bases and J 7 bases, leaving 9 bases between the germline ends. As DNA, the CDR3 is TGTGCCAGCAGTTACCCAACTTATGAGCAGTACTCC. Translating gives CASSYPTYEQYS.

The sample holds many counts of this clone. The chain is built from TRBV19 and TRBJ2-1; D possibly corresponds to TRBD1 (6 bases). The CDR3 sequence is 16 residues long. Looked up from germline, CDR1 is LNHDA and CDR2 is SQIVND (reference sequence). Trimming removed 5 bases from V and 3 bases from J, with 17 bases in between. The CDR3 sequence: CASSPGWQGFYNEQFF. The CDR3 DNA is TGTGCCAGTAGTCCGGGGTGGCAGGGGTTCTACAATGAGCAGTTCTTC.

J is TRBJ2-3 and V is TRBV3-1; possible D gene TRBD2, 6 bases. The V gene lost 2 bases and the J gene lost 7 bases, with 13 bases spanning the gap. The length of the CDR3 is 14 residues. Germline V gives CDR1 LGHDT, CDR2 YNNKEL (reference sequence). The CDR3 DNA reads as TGTGCCAGCAGCCAACGGGAGAAGGTGAATACGCAGTATTTT. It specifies CASSQREKVNTQYF.

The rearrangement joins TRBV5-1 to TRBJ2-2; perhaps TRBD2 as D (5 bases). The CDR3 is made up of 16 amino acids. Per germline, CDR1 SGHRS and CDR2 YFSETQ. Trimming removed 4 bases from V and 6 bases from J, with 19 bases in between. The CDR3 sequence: CASSPLELGSPGELFF. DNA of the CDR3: TGCGCCAGCAGCCCCCTAGAGTTGGGGAGCCCCGGGGAGCTGTTTTTT.

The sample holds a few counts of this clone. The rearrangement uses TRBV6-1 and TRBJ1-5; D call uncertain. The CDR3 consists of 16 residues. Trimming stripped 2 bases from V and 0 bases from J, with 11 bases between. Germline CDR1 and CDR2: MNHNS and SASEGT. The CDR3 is CASSEQCVRSNQPQHF. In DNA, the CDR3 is TGTGCCAGCAGTGAACAGTGCGTCCGTAGCAATCAGCCCCAGCATTTT.

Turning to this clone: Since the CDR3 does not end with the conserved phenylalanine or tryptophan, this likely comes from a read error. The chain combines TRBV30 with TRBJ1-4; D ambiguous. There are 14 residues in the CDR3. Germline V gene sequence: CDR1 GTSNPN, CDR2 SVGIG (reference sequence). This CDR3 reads CSWSPGSLNEKLFY. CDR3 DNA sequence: TGTTCCTGGAGCCCCGGCAGTCTTAATGAAAAACTGTTTTAT.